Included here is one T cell receptor (beta chain) sequence, with context. The germline V gene has CDR1 SGHTA and CDR2 FQGNSA. The V end was cut by 6 bases, the J end by 7 bases, with 9 bases between. The CDR3 contains 11 residues. The data belong to a study of CD8 T cells in Susac syndrome. The RNA, roughly 0.5 to 1 ug, was put through reverse transcription using random hexamers. TCRdb re-called the immunoSEQ multiplex PCR reads through MiXCR, storing one row per CDR3 protein. Found here are 85,000 to 130,000 distinct CDR3 sequences, less than 95% of them singletons; the top ten hold roughly 0.38%. Specimen: CD8+ T cells from PBMCs. This receptor was obtained from a human donor with Susac syndrome. This rearrangement joins TRBV7-2 to TRBJ1-2; D gene uncertain. In nucleotides, the CDR3 is TGTGCCAGCAGTTCTGTCCTTGGCTACACCTTC. Protein product: CASSSVLGYTF.